This TCR beta chain originates from a study of human T cells and chemical hapten exposure (dated by TCRdb to the early 2020s). For context, the study as a whole: Libraries were pooled for sequencing, and variation in per-sample TCR yields was attributed mainly to small differences in library volumes within the pool. This study followed changes in the peripheral blood TCR repertoire in vivo during primary and secondary sensitization of alopecia patients to the hapten diphenylcyclopropenone (DPC). Both TCR alpha and TCR beta chains were sequenced from each blood RNA sample.

Points on this clonotype: What antigen it recognizes has not been identified. This may come from a read error, since a much larger clone is one base off.

The meaning of the sample's time point label: healthy volunteer bleed at 6 weeks. Total RNA was isolated from unfractionated whole blood collected in Tempus Blood RNA tubes. About 5 healthy volunteers served as TCR sequencing controls and were bled at day 0, 2 weeks and 6 weeks. The protocol used for the library was RACE. Instrument on record: NextSeq 500. Library preparation attached unique molecular identifiers to individual cDNA molecules for quantitative, reproducible TCR counting. Under the source paper's analysis protocol: A median of around 100,000 TCRs per sample was observed, with a range of about 23,224 to 690,600. The Decombinator software suite was used to annotate the V, J and CDR3 of the TCR reads. For PS versus PT1 abundance plots, all samples were subsampled to the same number of TCRs (28,000). Expanded TCRs were defined as absent before sensitization and observed at least eight times at the 2-week time point. TCRdb trimmed public reads at Q25 via fastp, called clones via MiXCR and kept in-frame beta chains. Each CDR3 protein gets just one entry, which takes the most common genes and DNA from the rows behind it. What appears here as the V and J calls and clone size reflects TCRdb's work, not the paper's. This sample lists about 80,000 distinct CDR3 sequences; about 8.6% were detected once. Together, the top ten hold roughly 1.6% of the sample.

The germline V gene provides CDR1 MNHEY and CDR2 SVGAGI. Reading from cysteine to phenylalanine, the CDR3 counts 15 amino acids. Only the CDR3 region is kept as DNA, spanning 45 bases read in frame from base 1. What the work shows at the level of the full study, not this receptor alone: After repeated subsampling, changes were observed in the strength of the expansion versus patch-test correlation and in the threshold at which the correlation became significant. DPC sensitization did not change how many TCRs were above 1 in 1000 frequency, and no evidence was found of alterations in global repertoire structure.

The V and J genes are TRBV6-5 and TRBJ2-1; 8 bases in the junction line up with TRBD2. Source material: whole blood. This clonotype was sampled from a female donor in good health. Some clones in this sample may be carry-over from other donors' samples. The CDR3 loop reads CTSSYSGLAYNEQFF. The DNA is as follows: TGTACCAGCAGTTACTCGGGACTAGCCTACAATGAGCAGTTCTTC.